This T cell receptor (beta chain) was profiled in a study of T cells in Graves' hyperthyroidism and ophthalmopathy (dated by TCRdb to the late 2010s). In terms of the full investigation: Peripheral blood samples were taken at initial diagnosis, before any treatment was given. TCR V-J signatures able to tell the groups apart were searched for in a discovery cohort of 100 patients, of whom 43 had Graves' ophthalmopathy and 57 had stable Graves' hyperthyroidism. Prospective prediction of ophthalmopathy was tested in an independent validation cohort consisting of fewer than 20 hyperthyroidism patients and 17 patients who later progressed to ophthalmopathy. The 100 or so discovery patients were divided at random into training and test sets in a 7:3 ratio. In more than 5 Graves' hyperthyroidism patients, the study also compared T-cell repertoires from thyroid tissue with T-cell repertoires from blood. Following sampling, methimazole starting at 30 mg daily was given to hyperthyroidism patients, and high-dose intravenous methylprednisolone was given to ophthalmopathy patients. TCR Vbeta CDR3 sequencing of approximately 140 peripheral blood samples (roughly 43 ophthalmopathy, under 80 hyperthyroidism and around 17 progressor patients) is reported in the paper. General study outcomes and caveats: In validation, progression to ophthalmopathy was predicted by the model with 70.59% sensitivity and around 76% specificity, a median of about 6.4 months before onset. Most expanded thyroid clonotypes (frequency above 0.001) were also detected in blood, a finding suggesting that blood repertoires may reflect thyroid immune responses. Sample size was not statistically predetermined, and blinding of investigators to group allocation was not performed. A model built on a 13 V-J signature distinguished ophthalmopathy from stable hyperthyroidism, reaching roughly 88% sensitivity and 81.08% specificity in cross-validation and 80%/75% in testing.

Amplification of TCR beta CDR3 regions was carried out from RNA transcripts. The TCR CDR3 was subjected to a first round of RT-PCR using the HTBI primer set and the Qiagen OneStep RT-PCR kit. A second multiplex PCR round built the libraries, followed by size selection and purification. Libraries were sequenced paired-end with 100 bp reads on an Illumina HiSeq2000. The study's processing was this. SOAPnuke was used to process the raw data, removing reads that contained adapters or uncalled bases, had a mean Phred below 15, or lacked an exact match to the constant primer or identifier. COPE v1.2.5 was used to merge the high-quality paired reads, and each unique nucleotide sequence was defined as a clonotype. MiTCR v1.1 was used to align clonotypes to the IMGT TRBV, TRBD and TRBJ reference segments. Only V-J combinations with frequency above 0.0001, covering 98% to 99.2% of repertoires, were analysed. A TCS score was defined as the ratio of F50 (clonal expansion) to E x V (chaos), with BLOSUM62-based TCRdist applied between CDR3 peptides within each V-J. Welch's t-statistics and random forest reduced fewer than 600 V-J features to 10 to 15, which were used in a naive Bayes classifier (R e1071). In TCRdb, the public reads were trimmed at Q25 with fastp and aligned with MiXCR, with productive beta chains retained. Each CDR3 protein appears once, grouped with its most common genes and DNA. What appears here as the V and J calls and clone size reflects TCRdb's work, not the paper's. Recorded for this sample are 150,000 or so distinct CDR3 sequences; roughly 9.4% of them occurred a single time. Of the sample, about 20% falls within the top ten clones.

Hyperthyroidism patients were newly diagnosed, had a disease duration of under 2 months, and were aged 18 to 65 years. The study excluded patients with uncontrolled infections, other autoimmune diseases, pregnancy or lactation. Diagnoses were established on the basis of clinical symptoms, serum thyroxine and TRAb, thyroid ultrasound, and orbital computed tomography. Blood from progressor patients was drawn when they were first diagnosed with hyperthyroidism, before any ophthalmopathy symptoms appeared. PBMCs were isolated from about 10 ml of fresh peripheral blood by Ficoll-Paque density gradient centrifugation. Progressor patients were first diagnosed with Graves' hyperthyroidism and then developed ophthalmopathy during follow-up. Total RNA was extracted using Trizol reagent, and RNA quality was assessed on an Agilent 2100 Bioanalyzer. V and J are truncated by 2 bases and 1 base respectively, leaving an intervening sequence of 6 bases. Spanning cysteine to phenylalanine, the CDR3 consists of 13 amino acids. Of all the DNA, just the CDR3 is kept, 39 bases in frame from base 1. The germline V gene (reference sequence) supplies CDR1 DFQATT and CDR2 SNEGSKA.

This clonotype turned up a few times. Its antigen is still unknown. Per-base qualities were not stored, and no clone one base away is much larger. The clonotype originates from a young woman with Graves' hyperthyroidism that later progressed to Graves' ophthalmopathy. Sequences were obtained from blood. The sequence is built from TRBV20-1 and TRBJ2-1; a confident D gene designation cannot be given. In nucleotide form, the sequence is TGCAGTGCTAGACTAGTTTCCTACAATGAGCAGTTCTTC. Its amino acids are CSARLVSYNEQFF.